Below, 24 T cell receptor beta chains from the same sample are listed, as sequenced in a study of T cells in Graves' hyperthyroidism and ophthalmopathy (dated by TCRdb to the late 2010s). Library construction relied on multiplex PCR. The listed sequencing device is Illumina HiSeq 2000. Amplification of TCR beta CDR3 regions was carried out from RNA transcripts. For the first round of RT-PCR on the TCR CDR3, the HTBI primer set was used together with the Qiagen OneStep RT-PCR kit. TCRdb passed the public sequencing reads through fastp at Q25 and MiXCR, retaining productive beta sequences. One record per CDR3 amino acid sequence lists the most common genes and DNA. Across this sample there are 600,000 to 900,000 distinct CDR3 sequences, with about 15% seen only once. The top ten clones comprise around 7.7% of the sample. Input material: blood. Receptor source: a man aged 18 to 35 with Graves' hyperthyroidism.

V gene TRBV2 combines with J gene TRBJ1-3; D is perhaps TRBD1 (6 bases). Germline V lookup: CDR1 SNHLY, CDR2 FYNNEI. The germline V and J ends were trimmed by 6 bases and 2 bases, with 20 bases remaining between them. The CDR3 runs 17 residues. The DNA for the CDR3 is TGTGCCAGCAGAGGGACATTTCTAATTCGGGCTGGAAACACCATATATTTT. This sequence encodes CASRGTFLIRAGNTIYF.

This clonotype was detected a few times. The rearrangement joins TRBV3-1 to TRBJ2-1; D gene unclear. CDR3 length equals 14 residues. The V end was cut by 0 bases, the J end by 12 bases, with 15 bases between. Germline CDR1 LGHDT, CDR2 YNNKEL (reference sequence). The CDR3 loop is CASSQDRATSGQFF. The CDR3 DNA reads TGTGCCAGCAGCCAAGATCGGGCTACTTCGGGGCAGTTCTTC.

Comment on this clonotype: A read error is possible here, since a much larger clone lies one base away. The genes are TRBV27 and TRBJ2-3; a possible D gene is TRBD2 (5 bases). Germline assignment: CDR1 MNHEY and CDR2 SMNVEV (reference sequence). The CDR3 loop spans 14 amino acids. The CDR3 region is CASSPSGKVDRQYF. The CDR3, as DNA: TGTGCCAGCAGCCCCTCCGGGAAAGTAGATAGGCAGTATTTT.

This clonotype was observed a few times. The chain couples TRBV3-1 to TRBJ1-1; D remains unclear. CDR3 length equals 14 residues. CDR1 is LGHDT, CDR2 YNNKEL, per germline (reference sequence). Trimming took off 2 bases at V and 1 base at J, with 8 bases between the two ends. The CDR3 DNA follows: TGTGCCAGCAGCCAATCGGGCAGGAACACTGAAGCTTTCTTT. It codes for CASSQSGRNTEAFF.

This clonotype has a handful of counts. The chain joins TRBV20-1 to TRBJ2-3; D is undetermined. Germline V gene lookup returns CDR1 DFQATT and CDR2 SNEGSKA (reference sequence). This CDR3 is built from 15 residues. Trimming took 5 bases from V and 0 from J, leaving 15 bases between them. CDR3 coding DNA: TGCAGTGCTCCCCATAAAGCGTTGAGCACAGATACGCAGTATTTT. Protein sequence: CSAPHKALSTDTQYF.

V gene TRBV27 combines with J gene TRBJ2-2, with 8 bases aligning to TRBD1. The ends lost 5 bases at V and 4 bases at J; junction bases unmatched: 9. From germline, CDR1 is MNHEY and CDR2 SMNVEV (reference sequence). This CDR3 has 16 residues. The CDR3 reads CASSTSRGRITGELFF. Here the CDR3 DNA reads TGTGCCAGCAGTACTAGCAGGGGGCGGATCACCGGGGAGCTGTTTTTT.

This clonotype has just a few counts. V is TRBV7-2 and J is TRBJ2-2; D call uncertain. This CDR3 is 15 amino acids long. The germline V gene has CDR1 SGHTA and CDR2 FQGNSA. V was shortened by 1 base and J by 5 bases, with 11 bases between the two germline ends. This CDR3 is CASSLVQPWTGELFF. The CDR3 bases are TGTGCCAGCAGCTTAGTTCAGCCGTGGACCGGGGAGCTGTTTTTT.

The CDR3 coding sequence is TGTGCCGCGGGCCTAGCGGGCGACTACAATGAGCAGTTCTTC. Protein: CAAGLAGDYNEQFF. The rearrangement uses TRBV6-2 or TRBV6-3 and TRBJ2-1; the match to TRBD2 covers 8 bases. The CDR3 extends over 14 amino acids. V shed 11 bases and J 3 bases; nucleotides not matched to a gene: 9. Germline CDR1 MNHEY, CDR2 SVGEGT.

This clonotype was seen a handful of times. The chain is built from TRBV3-1 and TRBJ2-5; 10 bases are a match to TRBD1. The CDR3 totals 16 residues. J gave up 5 bases and V 4 bases, and 10 bases lay outside the gene matches. Germline V gene data show CDR1 as LGHDT and CDR2 as YNNKEL (reference sequence). CDR3 protein: CASSPLRDRGFETQYF. CDR3 sequence (DNA): TGTGCCAGCAGCCCTCTCCGGGACAGGGGATTCGAGACCCAGTACTTC.

This clonotype was seen a few times. The rearrangement uses TRBV6-1 and TRBJ1-6; 7 bases are shared with TRBD1. The CDR3 length is 16 residues. Trimming at V came to 5 bases and at J to 8 bases, leaving 12 bases not matched to a gene. From germline, CDR1 is MNHNS and CDR2 SASEGT. The CDR3 DNA follows: TGTGCCAGCAGTAACAGACAGGGCACCATGGATTCACCCCTCCACTTT. This codes for CASSNRQGTMDSPLHF.

The chain combines TRBV6-5 with TRBJ2-3; tentatively, D is TRBD2 (5 bases). The germline CDR1 and CDR2 sequences are MNHEY and SVGAGI. The CDR3 has 15 residues. V lost 4 bases and J lost 3, with 14 bases in between. The CDR3 region has the DNA TGTGCCAGCAGTTTGTGGGCCCCGGGGACAGATACGCAGTATTTT. Translation: CASSLWAPGTDTQYF.

The rearrangement uses TRBV2 and TRBJ1-2, with 7 bases aligning to TRBD1. Germline values: CDR1 SNHLY, CDR2 FYNNEI. With V trimmed by 4 bases and J by 5 bases, 4 bases remained unmatched. CDR3 length equals 13 residues. The DNA of the CDR3 is TGTGCCAGCAGTGGGGGACAGTATTATGGCTACACCTTC. Translation gives CASSGGQYYGYTF.

This chain links TRBV4-1 with TRBJ2-4, with TRBD2 matching 7 bases. This CDR3 spans 17 amino acids. CDR1 is MGHRA, CDR2 YSYEKL, per germline. The junction had 16 bases not matched to a gene; V was cut back by 2 bases and J by 9 bases. CDR3 nucleotides: TGCGCCAGCAGCCAAAGCCCGGGGACTATGGGGAAAGGCATTCAGTACTTC. Its translation is CASSQSPGTMGKGIQYF.

This clonotype was seen a single time. This may stem from a read error, because a much larger clone lies one nucleotide away. V usage is TRBV3-1 and J usage is TRBJ2-1; 16 bases agree with TRBD2. The CDR3 runs to 19 residues. With V trimmed by 4 bases and J by 6 bases, 12 bases remained unmatched. Per the germline V gene, CDR1 is LGHDT and CDR2 is YNNKEL (reference sequence). CDR3 nucleotide sequence: TGTGCCAGCAGCCCCGGGACTAGCGGGAGGGGTACTACCTTCAATGAGCAGTTCTTC. Its translation is CASSPGTSGRGTTFNEQFF.

This clonotype was seen a few times. The chain links TRBV7-9 to TRBJ2-1, with D perhaps TRBD1 or TRBD2 (6 bases each). V dropped 2 bases and J dropped 1 base, with 18 bases sitting between them. The CDR3 has 18 residues. Germline CDR1 SEHNR, CDR2 FQNEAQ (reference sequence). In nucleotides, the CDR3 is TGTGCCAGCAGCTTAAAGGGGGGTTTAGCGGCATCCTACAATGAGCAGTTCTTC. Its protein is CASSLKGGLAASYNEQFF.

This clonotype has a handful of counts. The rearrangement joins TRBV14 to TRBJ1-1; unclear D gene. V was shortened by 2 bases and J by 5 bases, with 18 bases between the two germline ends. The CDR3 consists of 16 residues. The V gene's germline CDR1 is SGHDN and CDR2 FVKESK. The CDR3 DNA reads as TGTGCCAGCAGCCAAAGCATTAGGAACACCATAACTGAAGCTTTCTTT. Translating gives CASSQSIRNTITEAFF.

The chain is built from TRBV7-9 and TRBJ2-5, with D possibly TRBD1 on 6 matching bases. Trimming removed 5 bases from V and 1 base from J, with 20 bases in between. Germline CDR1 is SEHNR and CDR2 is FQNEAQ (reference sequence). The CDR3 has 17 residues. The CDR3 here is CASSPTQPGQPQETQYF. As DNA, the CDR3 is TGTGCCAGCAGCCCAACCCAACCAGGACAGCCCCAAGAGACCCAGTACTTC. Drawing the rest from reference TRBV7-9 and TRBJ2-5, the complete variable domain is DTGVSQNPRHKITKRGQNVTFRCDPISEHNRLYWYRQTLGQGPEFLTYFQNEAQLEKSRLLSDRFSAERPKGSFSTLEIQRTEQGDSAMYLCASSPTQPGQPQETQYFGPGTRLLVL.

This chain uses TRBV4-3 with TRBJ1-1; D is ambiguous. The ends were cut back, 0 bases at V and 5 bases at J, with 13 bases in the middle. The CDR3 is 15 residues long. The germline CDR1 and CDR2 sequences are LGHNA and YSLEER. The CDR3 DNA is TGCGCCAGCAGCCAAGATCAGTTGGGTCGGACTGAAGCTTTCTTT. Translated: CASSQDQLGRTEAFF.

This clonotype was picked up a small number of times. V gene TRBV20-1 combines with J gene TRBJ2-1; D perhaps matches TRBD2 (5 bases). The V end was cut by 0 bases, the J end by 4 bases, with 16 bases between. CDR3 size: 16 residues. Germline loops: CDR1 DFQATT, CDR2 SNEGSKA (reference sequence). In nucleotides, the CDR3 is TGCAGTGCTAGAGAGAAACAAGCGGTTGGATACAATGAGCAGTTCTTC. Translated, it gives CSAREKQAVGYNEQFF.

This clonotype was found many times. The chain recombines TRBV5-1 with TRBJ2-1; TRBD1 is a possible D gene (6 bases). V lost 0 bases, J lost 5 bases, and 12 bases lay in between. This CDR3 is 15 amino acids long. CDR1 SGHRS and CDR2 YFSETQ come from the germline V gene. The CDR3 DNA reads as TGCGCCAGCAGCTTGGCCGGGCAGGGGAACAATGAGCAGTTCTTC. It codes for CASSLAGQGNNEQFF.

This clonotype appeared many times. The genes are TRBV7-8 and TRBJ1-5; D may be TRBD1 (6 bases). This CDR3 has 15 residues. Germline CDR1 reads SGHVS; CDR2 reads FQNEAQ. The V gene lost 10 bases and the J gene lost 3 bases, with 19 bases spanning the gap. This CDR3 reads CATGDRLGFNQPQHF. For the CDR3, the DNA is TGTGCCACCGGAGACAGGCTCGGCTTCAATCAGCCCCAGCATTTT. Filled out from reference TRBV7-8 and TRBJ1-5, the complete variable domain reads GAGVSQSPRYKVAKRGQDVALRCDPISGHVSLFWYQQALGQGPEFLTYFQNEAQLDKSGLPSDRFFAERPEGSVSTLKIQRTQQEDSAVYLCATGDRLGFNQPQHFGDGTRLSIL.

This clonotype was detected a few times. This chain joins TRBV7-9 and TRBJ2-7; a weak D match, TRBD2 (6 bases). The germline CDR1 and CDR2 sequences are SEHNR and FQNEAQ (reference sequence). There are 16 residues in the CDR3. V was trimmed by 3 bases and J by 0 bases, leaving 15 bases between them. CDR3 in amino acids: CASSLLAWGSSYEQYF. In DNA, the CDR3 is TGTGCCAGCAGCTTGCTAGCGTGGGGGAGCTCCTACGAGCAGTACTTC.

This sequence joins TRBV29-1 and TRBJ2-1; TRBD2 matches at 8 bases. Trimming removed 3 bases from V and 15 bases from J; junction bases left unmatched: 10. This CDR3 region has 12 residues. Germline CDR1 SQVTM, CDR2 ANQGSEA. The CDR3, as DNA: TGCAGCGTTGAGGGCGATACTAGCGGTTCGTTCTTC. Protein sequence: CSVEGDTSGSFF.

This clonotype was detected only a few times. This chain links TRBV6-2 or TRBV6-3 with TRBJ2-7; possibly TRBD1 for D (5 bases). The V and J ends lost 6 bases and 4 bases respectively, with 22 bases between them. The CDR3 totals 16 residues. Germline-derived CDR1 and CDR2 are MNHEY and SVGEGT. The CDR3 DNA reads as TGTGCCAGCAGCAGACCAACCCGGCCTAAGGGGTACGAGCAGTACTTC. This gives the protein CASSRPTRPKGYEQYF.